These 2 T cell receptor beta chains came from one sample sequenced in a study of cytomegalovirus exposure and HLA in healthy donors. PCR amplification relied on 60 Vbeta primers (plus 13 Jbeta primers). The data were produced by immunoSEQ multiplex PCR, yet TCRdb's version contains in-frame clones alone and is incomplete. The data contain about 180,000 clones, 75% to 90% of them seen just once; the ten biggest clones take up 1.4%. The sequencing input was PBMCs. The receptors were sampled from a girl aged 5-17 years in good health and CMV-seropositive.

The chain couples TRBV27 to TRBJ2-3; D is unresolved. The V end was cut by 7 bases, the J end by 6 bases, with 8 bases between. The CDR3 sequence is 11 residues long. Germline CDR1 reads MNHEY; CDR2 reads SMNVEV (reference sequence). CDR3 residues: CASTNSDTQYF. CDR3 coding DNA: TGTGCCAGCACGAACTCGGATACGCAGTATTTT.

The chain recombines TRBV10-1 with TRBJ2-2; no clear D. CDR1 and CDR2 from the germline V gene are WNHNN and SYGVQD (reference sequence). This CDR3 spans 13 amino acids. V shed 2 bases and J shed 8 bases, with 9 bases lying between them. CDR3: CASSEVASGELFF. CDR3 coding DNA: TGCGCCAGCAGTGAGGTAGCATCAGGGGAGCTGTTTTTT.